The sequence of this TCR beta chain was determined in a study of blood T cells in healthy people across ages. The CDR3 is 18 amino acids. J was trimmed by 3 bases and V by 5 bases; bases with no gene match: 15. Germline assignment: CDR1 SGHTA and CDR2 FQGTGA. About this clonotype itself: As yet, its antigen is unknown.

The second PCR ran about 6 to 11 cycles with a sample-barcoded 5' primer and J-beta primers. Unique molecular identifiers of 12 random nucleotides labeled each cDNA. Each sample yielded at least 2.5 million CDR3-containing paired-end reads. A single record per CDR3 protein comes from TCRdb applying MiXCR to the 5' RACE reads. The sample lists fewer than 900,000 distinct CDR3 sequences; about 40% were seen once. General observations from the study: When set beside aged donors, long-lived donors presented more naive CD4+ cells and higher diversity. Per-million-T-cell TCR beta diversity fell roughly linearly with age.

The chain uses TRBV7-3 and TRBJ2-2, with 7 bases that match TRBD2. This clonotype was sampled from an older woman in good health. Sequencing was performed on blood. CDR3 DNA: TGTGCCAGCAGCCCGCACCAGCGATGGAGCGGGGACACCGGGGAGCTGTTTTTT. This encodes CASSPHQRWSGDTGELFF.